A single sample gave rise to the 27 T cell receptor beta chains below, sequenced in a study of beta chain features in type 1 diabetes. The sequenced template was cDNA made from the entire isolated RNA. Repertoires were generated with immunoSEQ multiplex PCR, while TCRdb's copy carries only in-frame clones and drops some. The sample consists of about 150,000 clones, less than 11% of them appearing once. The sequenced material came from naive CD4+ T cells from blood. The receptors were sampled from a man younger than 30 in good health.

The chain employs TRBV27 and TRBJ2-7, with D tentatively TRBD2 (6 bases). The germline V gene encodes CDR1 MNHEY and CDR2 SMNVEV (reference sequence). This CDR3 has 14 amino acids. The V gene lost 6 bases and the J gene lost 0 bases, with 12 bases spanning the gap. The CDR3 bases are TGTGCCAGCAGGGGGGGAAGTGCCTCCTACGAGCAGTACTTC. This codes for CASRGGSASYEQYF.

This clone turned up a few times. The V call is TRBV5-4, the J call TRBJ1-4; possibly TRBD1 for D (5 bases). CDR1 and CDR2 (germline): SGHNT, YYREEE (reference sequence). The CDR3 loop spans 15 amino acids. V dropped 4 bases and J dropped 4 bases, with 14 bases sitting between them. This CDR3 reads CASSQNQGFNEKLFF. In DNA, the CDR3 is TGTGCCAGCAGCCAGAATCAGGGTTTTAATGAAAAACTGTTTTTT.

This clone has more than one count but fewer than ten. V usage is TRBV7-2 and J usage is TRBJ2-2, with TRBD1 identical over 7 bases. J was trimmed by 3 bases and V by 4 bases; bases with no gene match: 5. This CDR3 is 15 amino acids long. Per the germline V gene, CDR1 is SGHTA and CDR2 is FQGNSA. CDR3 sequence reads: CASSSQGWDTGELFF. The CDR3 nucleotides read TGTGCCAGCAGCTCACAGGGGTGGGACACCGGGGAGCTGTTTTTT.

The V call is TRBV9, the J call TRBJ2-1, with D perhaps matching TRBD2 (5 bases). V lost 5 bases and J lost 2, with 17 bases in between. Germline V gives CDR1 SGDLS, CDR2 YYNGEE. The CDR3 runs 16 residues. The CDR3 sequence is CASSEVPSGTYNEQFF. In nucleotides, the CDR3 is TGTGCCAGCAGTGAAGTCCCGTCGGGAACCTACAATGAGCAGTTCTTC. The full variable domain, with the rest looked up from reference TRBV9 and TRBJ2-1, is DSGVTQTPKHLITATGQRVTLRCSPRSGDLSVYWYQQSLDQGLQFLIQYYNGEERAKGNILERFSAQQFPDLHSELNLSSLELGDSALYFCASSEVPSGTYNEQFFGPGTRLTVL.

This clone appeared a few times. The chain combines TRBV4-3 with TRBJ2-5, with D possibly TRBD2 on 6 matching bases. Germline V gene sequence: CDR1 LGHNA, CDR2 YSLEER. V was shortened by 2 bases and J by 1 base, with 14 bases between the two germline ends. This CDR3 is 16 amino acids long. As DNA, the CDR3 is TGCGCCAGCAGCCAAAGCGGAGGGGCGGCCCAAGAGACCCAGTACTTC. Amino acid sequence: CASSQSGGAAQETQYF.

The rearrangement joins TRBV28 to TRBJ1-5; 11 positions match TRBD1. Per the germline V gene, CDR1 is MDHEN and CDR2 is SYDVKM. V shed 4 bases and J 4 bases; nucleotides not matched to a gene: 15. The CDR3 runs 19 residues. In nucleotides, the CDR3 is TGTGCCAGCAGTTCTGGAAAGGGGGACAGGGGGTTACTAAATCAGCCCCAGCATTTT. This sequence encodes CASSSGKGDRGLLNQPQHF. The entire variable domain, with the rest obtained from reference TRBV28 and TRBJ1-5, is as follows: DVKVTQSSRYLVKRTGEKVFLECVQDMDHENMFWYRQDPGLGLRLIYFSYDVKMKEKGDIPEGYSVSREKKERFSLILESASTNQTSMYLCASSSGKGDRGLLNQPQHFGDGTRLSIL.

This clone was seen repeatedly, ten times or more. This chain connects TRBV10-3 to TRBJ2-5; the D gene is possibly TRBD1 (5 bases). With 5 bases removed from V and 5 bases from J, the gap between germline ends came to 9 bases. Germline V gene data show CDR1 as ENHRY and CDR2 as SYGVKD. The length of the CDR3 is 12 residues. The CDR3 bases are TGTGCCATCAGTATGAAGGGGGAGACCCAGTACTTC. This codes for CAISMKGETQYF.

In its sample, this clone was seen a few times. The chain recombines TRBV7-9 with TRBJ1-2; 8 nucleotides line up with TRBD1. CDR1 and CDR2 from the germline V gene are SEHNR and FQNEAQ (reference sequence). Trimming cost V 2 bases and J 3 bases; bases outside gene matches: 5. The CDR3 totals 15 residues. Here the CDR3 DNA reads TGTGCCAGCAGCTTACAGGGGGCGGTCTACTATGGCTACACCTTC. Its translation: CASSLQGAVYYGYTF.

The chain recombines TRBV6-6 with TRBJ1-2; TRBD1 matches 9 bases. This CDR3 region has 14 residues. Germline V gene sequence: CDR1 MNHNY, CDR2 SVGAGI (reference sequence). Germline trimming cut 5 bases from V and 2 bases from J; bases unmatched to any gene: 3. The CDR3: CASSNDRGNYGYTF. For the CDR3, the DNA is TGTGCCAGCAGTAATGACAGGGGGAACTATGGCTACACCTTC.

CDR3 residues: CASTLAGGQETQYF. In DNA, the CDR3 is TGTGCCAGTACCCTAGCGGGGGGTCAAGAGACCCAGTACTTC. This chain uses TRBV6-5 with TRBJ2-5, with 11 bases that match TRBD2. Germline CDR1 and CDR2: MNHEY and SVGAGI. The CDR3 is 14 amino acids. Germline trimming cut 9 bases from V and 2 bases from J; bases unmatched to any gene: 5.

This clone was seen a handful of times. The J gene is TRBJ1-5, the V gene TRBV30; D is unclear. The length of the CDR3 is 14 residues. Trimming stripped 0 bases from V and 0 bases from J, with 6 bases between. Germline V gene data show CDR1 as GTSNPN and CDR2 as SVGIG (reference sequence). The CDR3 is CAWSVRFSNQPQHF. The CDR3 nucleotides read TGTGCCTGGAGTGTGCGGTTTAGCAATCAGCCCCAGCATTTT.

The chain links TRBV7-3 to TRBJ2-5, with unresolved D. The CDR3 runs to 13 residues. Germline assignment: CDR1 SGHTA and CDR2 FQGTGA. The V gene lost 0 bases and the J gene lost 1 base, with 3 bases spanning the gap. This CDR3 reads CASSLTAQETQYF. CDR3 in DNA: TGTGCCAGCAGCTTAACAGCCCAAGAGACCCAGTACTTC.

The rearrangement links TRBV7-2 to TRBJ1-2, with 8 bases aligning to TRBD1. Germline V gene sequence: CDR1 SGHTA, CDR2 FQGNSA. With V trimmed by 5 bases and J by 4 bases, 9 bases remained unmatched. The CDR3 covers 15 residues. CDR3 in amino acids: CASSAEPGQAYGYTF. CDR3 bases: TGTGCCAGCAGCGCAGAGCCGGGACAGGCCTATGGCTACACCTTC.

This chain joins TRBV15 and TRBJ2-1, with TRBD1 identical over 7 bases. V was pared by 0 bases and J by 7 bases, with 6 bases of the junction left unmatched. CDR3 length: 15 residues. Germline V CDR1 and CDR2: LNHNV, YYDKDF (reference sequence). The CDR3 nucleotides are TGTGCCACCAGCAGAGATCCCCAGGGGGTTAATGAGCAGTTCTTC. This encodes CATSRDPQGVNEQFF. Full variable domain (rest looked up from reference TRBV15 and TRBJ2-1): DAMVIQNPRYQVTQFGKPVTLSCSQTLNHNVMYWYQQKSSQAPKLLFHYYDKDFNNEADTPDNFQSRRPNTSFCFLDIRSPGLGDTAMYLCATSRDPQGVNEQFFGPGTRLTVL.

This clone was seen a few times. The chain links TRBV23-1 to TRBJ1-4; TRBD1 aligns across 9 bases. TRBV23-1 is given ORF status, its function remaining uncertain. V lost 3 bases, J lost 0 bases, and 2 bases stayed unmatched. There are 16 residues in the CDR3. The CDR3 spells CASSHRQGATNEKLFF. The CDR3 DNA follows: TGCGCCAGCAGTCACCGACAGGGGGCAACTAATGAAAAACTGTTTTTT.

This clone was seen more than once but under ten times. The gene calls are TRBV27 and TRBJ2-7; TRBD1 matches 8 bases. CDR1 is MNHEY, CDR2 SMNVEV, per germline (reference sequence). V shed 5 bases and J 5 bases; nucleotides not matched to a gene: 8. The CDR3 contains 14 residues. DNA for the CDR3: TGTGCCAGCAGTCCCCGGACAGGGCCTAACGAGCAGTACTTC. Its protein product is CASSPRTGPNEQYF.

This clone was seen only a few times. The V call is TRBV7-8, the J call TRBJ1-2; D gene uncertain. This CDR3 is built from 16 residues. CDR1 is SGHVS and CDR2 is FQNEAQ in the germline V gene. The V and J ends lost 0 bases and 5 bases respectively, with 16 bases between them. CDR3 in amino acids: CASSLAAGTSPYGYTF. Written as DNA, the CDR3 is TGTGCCAGCAGCTTAGCGGCGGGAACATCCCCGTATGGCTACACCTTC.

This clone was seen a handful of times. The chain links TRBV29-1 to TRBJ2-7, with 7 positions matching TRBD1. Losses at the gene ends were 2 bases for V and 6 bases for J; bases not matched to a gene: 10. This CDR3 has 14 amino acids. CDR1 is SQVTM, CDR2 ANQGSEA, per germline. The CDR3 bases are TGCAGCGTTGAAAAGAACAGGGGATCCGGCGAGCAGTACTTC. Amino acid sequence: CSVEKNRGSGEQYF.

This clone was seen at least ten times. The chain has TRBV5-1 and TRBJ2-7; 11 positions match TRBD1. The J segment lost 5 bases and the V segment lost 6 bases, leaving 4 bases of the junction unmatched. This CDR3 contains 13 residues. The germline V gene has CDR1 SGHRS and CDR2 YFSETQ. This CDR3 reads CASTGQGADEQYF. The CDR3 nucleotides are TGCGCCAGCACAGGACAGGGGGCCGACGAGCAGTACTTC.

This clone was picked up a small number of times. The V and J genes are TRBV2 and TRBJ1-5; D call uncertain. This CDR3 region has 13 residues. Per the germline V gene, CDR1 is SNHLY and CDR2 is FYNNEI. V lost 4 bases and J 5 bases, leaving 9 bases between the germline ends. The CDR3: CASSVRGDQPQHF. The DNA for the CDR3 is TGTGCCAGCAGTGTTCGGGGAGATCAGCCCCAGCATTTT.

The CDR3 region has the DNA TGTGCCAGCAACAGGGTTATTCAGCCCCAGCATTTT. This codes for CASNRVIQPQHF. The chain links TRBV28 to TRBJ1-5, with D possibly matching TRBD1 (6 bases). The CDR3 consists of 12 residues. Between the trimmed V and J ends, which lost 7 bases and 6 bases, there was a span of 10 bases. Germline CDR1 reads MDHEN; CDR2 reads SYDVKM.

The V and J genes are TRBV28 and TRBJ2-5, with D possibly being TRBD1 (5 bases). The CDR3 spans 18 residues. The V end was cut by 3 bases, the J end by 1 base, with 21 bases between. The V gene's germline CDR1 is MDHEN and CDR2 SYDVKM. The CDR3 DNA reads TGTGCCAGCAGTTTGGTGAGACAGTCCACTGGCGTCCAAGAGACCCAGTACTTC. This gives the protein CASSLVRQSTGVQETQYF.

V and J are TRBV9 and TRBJ2-1; D gene uncertain. The CDR3 spans 15 residues. The V end was cut by 3 bases, the J end by 9 bases, with 19 bases between. CDR1 is SGDLS and CDR2 is YYNGEE in the germline V gene. CDR3 sequence: CASSATHTGPGEQFF. In DNA form, the CDR3 reads TGTGCCAGCAGCGCAACCCATACTGGTCCGGGTGAGCAGTTCTTC.

This rearrangement joins TRBV10-2 to TRBJ1-2; TRBD1 aligns across 7 bases. Trimming at V came to 4 bases and at J to 6 bases, leaving 11 bases not matched to a gene. The CDR3 contains 15 residues. Germline V gene data show CDR1 as WSHSY and CDR2 as SAAADI. DNA for the CDR3: TGCGCCAGCAGTGTACAGAAGACAGGGTCGGATGGCTACACCTTC. Translating gives CASSVQKTGSDGYTF.

The chain couples TRBV9 to TRBJ1-2; D is unclear. Germline lookup yields CDR1 SGDLS and CDR2 YYNGEE. CDR3 length equals 13 residues. V lost 2 bases and J lost 2, with 7 bases in between. CDR3 protein: CASSVTGNYGYTF. The CDR3 DNA reads as TGTGCCAGCAGCGTCACGGGAAACTATGGCTACACCTTC. The whole variable domain, filled in from reference TRBV9 and TRBJ1-2, reads DSGVTQTPKHLITATGQRVTLRCSPRSGDLSVYWYQQSLDQGLQFLIQYYNGEERAKGNILERFSAQQFPDLHSELNLSSLELGDSALYFCASSVTGNYGYTFGSGTRLTVV.

This clone was seen a few times. This chain connects TRBV6-5 to TRBJ2-2; 7 bases map to TRBD1. The CDR3 has 15 residues. Germline V gene lookup returns CDR1 MNHEY and CDR2 SVGAGI. V shed 5 bases and J 4 bases; nucleotides not matched to a gene: 7. CDR3 loop: CASSQEGAGTGELFF. As DNA, the CDR3 is TGTGCCAGCAGTCAAGAGGGGGCTGGCACCGGGGAGCTGTTTTTT.

The rearrangement joins TRBV2 to TRBJ2-1, with 7 bases identical to TRBD1. Germline V gene lookup returns CDR1 SNHLY and CDR2 FYNNEI. The CDR3 totals 18 residues. J gave up 0 bases and V 2 bases, and 10 bases lay outside the gene matches. CDR3 nucleotide sequence: TGTGCCAGCAGTGAATTGGACAGGACCTTAAGCTCCTACAATGAGCAGTTCTTC. Translation: CASSELDRTLSSYNEQFF.